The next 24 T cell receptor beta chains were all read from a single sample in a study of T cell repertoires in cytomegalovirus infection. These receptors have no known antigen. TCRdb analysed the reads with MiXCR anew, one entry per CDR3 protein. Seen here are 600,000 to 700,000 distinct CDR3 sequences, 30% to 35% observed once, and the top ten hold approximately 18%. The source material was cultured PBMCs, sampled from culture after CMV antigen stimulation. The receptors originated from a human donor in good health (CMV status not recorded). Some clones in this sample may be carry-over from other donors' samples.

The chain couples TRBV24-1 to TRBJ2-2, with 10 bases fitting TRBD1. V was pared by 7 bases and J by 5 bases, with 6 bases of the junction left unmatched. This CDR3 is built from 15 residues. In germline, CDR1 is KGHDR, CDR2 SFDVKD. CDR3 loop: CATRPGTGDTGELFF. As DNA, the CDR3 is TGTGCCACCAGACCCGGGACAGGGGATACCGGGGAGCTGTTTTTT.

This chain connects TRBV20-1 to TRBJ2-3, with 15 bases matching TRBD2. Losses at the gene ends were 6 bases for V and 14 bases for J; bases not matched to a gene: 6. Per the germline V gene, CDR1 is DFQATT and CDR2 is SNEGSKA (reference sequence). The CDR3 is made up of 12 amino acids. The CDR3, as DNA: TGCAGTGCCAGGACTAGCGGGGGGGCCAGGTATTTT. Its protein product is CSARTSGGARYF.

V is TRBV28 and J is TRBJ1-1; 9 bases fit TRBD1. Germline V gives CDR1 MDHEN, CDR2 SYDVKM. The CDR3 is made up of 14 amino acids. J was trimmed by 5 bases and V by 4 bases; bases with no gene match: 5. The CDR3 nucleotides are TGTGCCAGCAGTTCGGGACAGGGTGAAACTGAAGCTTTCTTT. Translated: CASSSGQGETEAFF.

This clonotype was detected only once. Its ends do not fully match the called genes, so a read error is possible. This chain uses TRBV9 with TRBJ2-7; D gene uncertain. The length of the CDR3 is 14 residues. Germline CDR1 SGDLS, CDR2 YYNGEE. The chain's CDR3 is CASSVGIQSYEQYF. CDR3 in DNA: TGTGCCAGCAGTGTAGGGATTCAGTCCTACGAGCAGTACTTC.

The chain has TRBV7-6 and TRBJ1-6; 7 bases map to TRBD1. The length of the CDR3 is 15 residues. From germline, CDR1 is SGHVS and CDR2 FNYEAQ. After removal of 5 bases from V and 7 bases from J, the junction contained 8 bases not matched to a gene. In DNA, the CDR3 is TGTGCCAGCAGCCGTCAGCCGGGACAGAATTCACCCCTCCACTTT. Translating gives CASSRQPGQNSPLHF.

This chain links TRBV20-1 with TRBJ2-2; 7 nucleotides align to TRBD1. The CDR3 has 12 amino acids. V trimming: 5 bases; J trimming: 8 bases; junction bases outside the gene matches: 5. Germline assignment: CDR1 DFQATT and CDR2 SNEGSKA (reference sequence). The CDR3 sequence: CSALDRPGELFF. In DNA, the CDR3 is TGCAGTGCTCTGGACAGGCCTGGGGAGCTGTTTTTT.

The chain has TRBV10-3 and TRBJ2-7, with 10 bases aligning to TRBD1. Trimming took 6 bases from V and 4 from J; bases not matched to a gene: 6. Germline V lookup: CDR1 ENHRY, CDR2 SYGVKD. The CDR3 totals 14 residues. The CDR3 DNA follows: TGTGCCATCAGCCCGGGACAGGGGTCGTACGAGCAGTACTTC. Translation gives CAISPGQGSYEQYF.

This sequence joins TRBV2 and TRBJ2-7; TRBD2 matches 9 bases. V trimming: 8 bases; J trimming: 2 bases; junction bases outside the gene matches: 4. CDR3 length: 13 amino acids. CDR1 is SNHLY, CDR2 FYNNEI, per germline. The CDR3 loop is CASVSGGTYEQYF. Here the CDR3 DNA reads TGTGCCAGCGTCAGCGGGGGGACCTACGAGCAGTACTTC. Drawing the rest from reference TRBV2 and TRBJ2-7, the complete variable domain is EPEVTQTPSHQVTQMGQEVILRCVPISNHLYFYWYRQILGQKVEFLVSFYNNEISEKSEIFDDQFSVERPDGSNFTLKIRSTKLEDSAMYFCASVSGGTYEQYFGPGTRLTVT.

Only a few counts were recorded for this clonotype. CDR3 in amino acids: CASSSGLVGYYGYTF. The CDR3 DNA sequence: TGTGCCAGCAGCAGTGGTCTAGTAGGTTACTATGGCTACACCTTC. This chain links TRBV7-2 with TRBJ1-2, with unresolved D. CDR3 size: 15 residues. Germline CDR1 SGHTA, CDR2 FQGNSA. V was clipped by 5 bases and J by 3 bases, with 16 bases between them.

This chain's CDR3 is CSARDLGPSLEEQYF. In DNA form, the CDR3 reads TGCAGTGCTAGAGACCTGGGGCCATCCCTAGAGGAGCAGTACTTC. This chain links TRBV20-1 with TRBJ2-7, with D perhaps matching TRBD1 (5 bases). There are 15 residues in the CDR3. Germline CDR1 reads DFQATT; CDR2 reads SNEGSKA (reference sequence). V lost 0 bases to trimming and J lost 7 bases, with 19 bases between them.

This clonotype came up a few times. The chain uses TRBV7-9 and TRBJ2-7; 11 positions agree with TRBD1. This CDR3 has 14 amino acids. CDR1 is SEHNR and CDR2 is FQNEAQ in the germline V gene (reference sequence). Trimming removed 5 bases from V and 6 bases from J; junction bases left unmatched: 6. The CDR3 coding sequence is TGTGCCAGCAGCCAGCGGGACAGGGGGGTCGAGCAGTACTTC. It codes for CASSQRDRGVEQYF.

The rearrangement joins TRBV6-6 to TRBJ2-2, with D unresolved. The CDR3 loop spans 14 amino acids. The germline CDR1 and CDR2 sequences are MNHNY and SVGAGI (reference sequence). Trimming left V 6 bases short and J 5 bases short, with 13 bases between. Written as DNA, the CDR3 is TGTGCCAGCAGCCCTGGGTCCTCGACCGGGGAGCTGTTTTTT. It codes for CASSPGSSTGELFF.

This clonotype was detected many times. CDR3 protein: CASSPSAGGNTEAFF. The DNA for the CDR3 is TGTGCCAGCAGTCCATCCGCTGGTGGGAACACTGAAGCTTTCTTT. The chain links TRBV7-2 to TRBJ1-1; D gene ambiguous. This CDR3 has 15 amino acids. V shed 6 bases and J shed 1 base, with 15 bases lying between them. Looked up from germline, CDR1 is SGHTA and CDR2 is FQGNSA.

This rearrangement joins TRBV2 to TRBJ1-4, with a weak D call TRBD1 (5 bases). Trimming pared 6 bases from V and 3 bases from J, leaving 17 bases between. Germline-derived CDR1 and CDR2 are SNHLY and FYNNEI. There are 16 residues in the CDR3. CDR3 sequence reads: CASRTGRRVANEKLFF. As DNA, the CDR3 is TGTGCCAGCAGGACTGGGCGCAGGGTGGCTAATGAAAAACTGTTTTTT.

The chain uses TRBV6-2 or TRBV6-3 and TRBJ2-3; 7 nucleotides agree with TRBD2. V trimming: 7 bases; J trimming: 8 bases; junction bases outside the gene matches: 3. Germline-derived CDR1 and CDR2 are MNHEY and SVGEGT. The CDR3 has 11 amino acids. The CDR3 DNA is TGTGCCAGCATGTTAGCGGGTACGCAGTATTTT. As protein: CASMLAGTQYF.

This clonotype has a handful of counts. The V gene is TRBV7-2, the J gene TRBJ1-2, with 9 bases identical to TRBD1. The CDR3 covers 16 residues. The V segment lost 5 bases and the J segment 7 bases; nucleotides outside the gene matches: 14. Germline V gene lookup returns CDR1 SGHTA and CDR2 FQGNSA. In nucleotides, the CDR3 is TGTGCCAGCAGCCTACGGGACAGGGCGGTTAAGGGTGGCTACACCTTC. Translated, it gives CASSLRDRAVKGGYTF.

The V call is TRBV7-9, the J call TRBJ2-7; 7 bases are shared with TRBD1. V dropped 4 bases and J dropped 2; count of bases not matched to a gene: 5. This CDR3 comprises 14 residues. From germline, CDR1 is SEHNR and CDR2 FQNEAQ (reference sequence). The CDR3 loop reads CASSSFGQAYEQYF. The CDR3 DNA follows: TGTGCCAGCAGCTCCTTTGGACAGGCCTACGAGCAGTACTTC.

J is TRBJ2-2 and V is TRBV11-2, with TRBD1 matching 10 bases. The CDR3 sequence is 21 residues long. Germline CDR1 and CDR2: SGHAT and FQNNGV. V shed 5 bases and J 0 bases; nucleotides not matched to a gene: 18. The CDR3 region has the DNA TGTGCCAGCAGCCGATTTAGAGGGGCGACAGGGGGCCAGGCGAACACCGGGGAGCTGTTTTTT. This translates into CASSRFRGATGGQANTGELFF.

In DNA, the CDR3 is TGTGCCAGCAGCTTAAGATCCGGGGAGCCGAACACTGAAGCTTTCTTT. Its protein is CASSLRSGEPNTEAFF. The rearrangement uses TRBV7-9 and TRBJ1-1; D call uncertain. With 2 bases removed from V and 1 base from J, the gap between germline ends came to 14 bases. Germline CDR1 reads SEHNR; CDR2 reads FQNEAQ (reference sequence). The CDR3 has 16 amino acids.

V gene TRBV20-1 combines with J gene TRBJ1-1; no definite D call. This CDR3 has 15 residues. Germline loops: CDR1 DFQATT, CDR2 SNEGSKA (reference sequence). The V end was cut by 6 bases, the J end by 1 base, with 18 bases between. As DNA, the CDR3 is TGCAGTGCCCCGCCGGGCCGTCAGAGGAACACTGAAGCTTTCTTT. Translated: CSAPPGRQRNTEAFF.

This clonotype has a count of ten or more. CDR3 in amino acids: CASSYRTDTEAFF. CDR3 in DNA: TGTGCCAGCAGCTATCGGACGGACACTGAAGCTTTCTTT. The genes are TRBV7-2 and TRBJ1-1; D unresolved. The CDR3 extends over 13 amino acids. CDR1 SGHTA and CDR2 FQGNSA come from the germline V gene. V was shortened by 4 bases and J by 3 bases, with 9 bases between the two germline ends.

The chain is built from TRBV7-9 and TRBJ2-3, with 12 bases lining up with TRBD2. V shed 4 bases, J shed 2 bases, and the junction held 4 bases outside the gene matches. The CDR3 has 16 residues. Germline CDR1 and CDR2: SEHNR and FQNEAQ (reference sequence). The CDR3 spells CASSSGLAGNTDTQYF. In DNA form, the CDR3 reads TGTGCCAGCAGCTCAGGACTAGCGGGAAACACAGATACGCAGTATTTT.

This chain's CDR3 is CASSYSNRETQYF. The CDR3 DNA reads as TGTGCCAGCAGTTACTCGAACAGAGAGACCCAGTACTTC. The V call is TRBV6-2 or TRBV6-3, the J call TRBJ2-5, with unresolved D. Germline CDR1 MNHEY, CDR2 SVGEGT. The CDR3 extends over 13 amino acids. Trimming stripped 0 bases from V and 4 bases from J, with 6 bases between.

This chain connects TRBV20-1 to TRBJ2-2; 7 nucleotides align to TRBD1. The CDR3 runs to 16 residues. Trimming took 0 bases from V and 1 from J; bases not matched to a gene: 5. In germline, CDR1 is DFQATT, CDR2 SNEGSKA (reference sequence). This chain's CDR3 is CSARENRGLNTGELFF. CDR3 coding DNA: TGCAGTGCTAGAGAAAACAGGGGTTTGAACACCGGGGAGCTGTTTTTT.